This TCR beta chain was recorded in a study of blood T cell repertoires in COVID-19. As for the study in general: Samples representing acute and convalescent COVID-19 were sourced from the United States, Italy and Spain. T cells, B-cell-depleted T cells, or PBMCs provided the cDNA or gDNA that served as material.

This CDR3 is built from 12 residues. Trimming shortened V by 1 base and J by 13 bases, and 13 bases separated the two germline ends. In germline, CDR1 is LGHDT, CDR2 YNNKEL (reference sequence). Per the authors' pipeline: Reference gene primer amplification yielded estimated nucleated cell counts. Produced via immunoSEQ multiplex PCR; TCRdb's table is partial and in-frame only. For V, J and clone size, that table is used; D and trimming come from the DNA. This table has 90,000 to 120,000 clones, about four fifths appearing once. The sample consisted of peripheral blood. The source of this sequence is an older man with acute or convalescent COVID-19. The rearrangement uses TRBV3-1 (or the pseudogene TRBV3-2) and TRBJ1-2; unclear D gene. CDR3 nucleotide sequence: TGTGCCAGCAGCCAAGCAGAAGGCGGGGTCACCTTC. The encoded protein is CASSQAEGGVTF.